This T cell receptor (beta chain) emerged from a study of T cell repertoires in cytomegalovirus infection. In the study overall: Indicated by public TCR beta signatures were CMV infection and matching HLA type.

This clonotype was seen more than once but under ten times. The CDR3 has 14 residues. V shed 5 bases, J shed 9 bases, and the junction held 3 bases outside the gene matches. CDR1 LGHNA and CDR2 YNFKEQ come from the germline V gene. TCRdb reprocessed the reads with MiXCR, giving one entry per CDR3 protein. The sample holds more than 400,000 distinct CDR3 sequences, roughly 29% seen once. The chain carries TRBV4-2 and TRBJ2-1; TRBD2 matches at 14 bases. The sequence was collected from a human donor in good health (CMV status not recorded). Some clones in this sample may be carry-over from other donors' samples. What was sequenced was PBMCs. The CDR3 DNA reads TGTGCCAGCAGCGGGACTAGCGGGAGCGCTGAGCAGTTCTTC. Translating gives CASSGTSGSAEQFF.